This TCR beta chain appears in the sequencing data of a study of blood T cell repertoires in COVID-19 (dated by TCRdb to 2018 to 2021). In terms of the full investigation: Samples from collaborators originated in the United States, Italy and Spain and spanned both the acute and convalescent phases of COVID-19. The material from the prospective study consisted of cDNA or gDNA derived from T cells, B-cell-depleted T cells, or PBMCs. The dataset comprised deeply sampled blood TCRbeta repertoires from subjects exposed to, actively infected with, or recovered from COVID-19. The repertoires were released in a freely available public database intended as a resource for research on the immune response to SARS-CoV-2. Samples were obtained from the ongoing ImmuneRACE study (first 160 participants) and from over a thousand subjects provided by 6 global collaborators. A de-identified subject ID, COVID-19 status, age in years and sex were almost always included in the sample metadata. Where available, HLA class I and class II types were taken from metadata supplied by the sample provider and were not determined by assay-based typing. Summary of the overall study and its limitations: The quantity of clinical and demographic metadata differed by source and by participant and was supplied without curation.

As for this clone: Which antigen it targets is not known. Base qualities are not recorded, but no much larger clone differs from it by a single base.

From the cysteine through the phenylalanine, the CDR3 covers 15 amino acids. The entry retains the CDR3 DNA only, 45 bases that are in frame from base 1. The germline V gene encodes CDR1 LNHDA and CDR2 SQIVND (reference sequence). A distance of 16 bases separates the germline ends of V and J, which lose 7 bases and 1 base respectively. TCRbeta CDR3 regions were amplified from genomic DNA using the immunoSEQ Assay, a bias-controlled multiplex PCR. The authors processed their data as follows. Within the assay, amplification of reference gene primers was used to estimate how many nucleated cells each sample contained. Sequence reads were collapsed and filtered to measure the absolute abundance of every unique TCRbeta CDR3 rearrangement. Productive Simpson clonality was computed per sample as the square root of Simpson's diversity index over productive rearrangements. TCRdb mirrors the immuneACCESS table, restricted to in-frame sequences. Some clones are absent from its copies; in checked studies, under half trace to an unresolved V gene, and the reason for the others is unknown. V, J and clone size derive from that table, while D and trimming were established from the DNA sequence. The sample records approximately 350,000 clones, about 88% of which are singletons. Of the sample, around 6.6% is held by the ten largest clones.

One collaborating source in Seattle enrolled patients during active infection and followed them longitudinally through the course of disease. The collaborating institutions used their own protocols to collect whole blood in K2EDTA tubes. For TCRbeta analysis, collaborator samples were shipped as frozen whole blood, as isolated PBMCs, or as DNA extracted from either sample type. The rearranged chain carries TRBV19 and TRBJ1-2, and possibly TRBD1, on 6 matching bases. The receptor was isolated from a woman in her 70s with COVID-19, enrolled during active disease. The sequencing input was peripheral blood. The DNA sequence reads TGTGCCAGTACCTCCGACAGGTTCGTTAACTATGGCTACACCTTC. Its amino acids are CASTSDRFVNYGYTF. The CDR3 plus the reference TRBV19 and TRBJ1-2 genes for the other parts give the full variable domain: DGGITQSPKYLFRKEGQNVTLSCEQNLNHDAMYWYRQDPGQGLRLIYYSQIVNDFQKGDIAEGYSVSREKKESFPLTVTSAQKNPTAFYLCASTSDRFVNYGYTFGSGTRLTVV.